This T cell receptor (beta chain) was identified in a study of blood T cell repertoires in COVID-19 (dated by TCRdb to about 2020). In the study overall: Samples from collaborators originated in the United States, Italy and Spain and spanned both the acute and convalescent phases of COVID-19. The repertoires were released in a freely available public database meant as a resource for research on the immune response to SARS-CoV-2. Where HLA class I and class II types were available, the types were taken from metadata supplied by the sample provider, not from assay-based typing. The sample metadata nearly always contained a de-identified subject ID, COVID-19 status, age in years and sex. Subjects who had been exposed to COVID-19, were actively infected with it, or had recovered from it provided the deeply sampled blood TCRbeta repertoires that made up the dataset. The material from the prospective study consisted of cDNA or gDNA derived from T cells, B-cell-depleted T cells, or PBMCs. The samples were drawn from two sources: the first 160 participants of the ongoing ImmuneRACE study, and 950 to 1,500 subjects contributed by 6 global collaborators.

As regards this clone: Its target antigen remains unknown. Base qualities are not at hand, and no much larger clone is one base apart.

TCRbeta CDR3 regions were amplified from genomic DNA by means of the immunoSEQ Assay, a bias-controlled multiplex PCR. The paper's processing steps were these. The number of nucleated cells in each sample was estimated from the amplification of reference gene primers within the assay. To quantify the absolute abundance of each unique TCRbeta CDR3 rearrangement, sequence reads were collapsed and filtered. For each sample, productive Simpson clonality was calculated by taking the square root of Simpson's diversity index across productive rearrangements. Imported from immuneACCESS, the table was reduced by TCRdb to in-frame sequences with V and J called. These copies leave out some clones; in studies compared against another copy, an unresolved V gene accounts for under half, and the cause of the remainder is not known. The V and J calls and clone size were taken over from that table, and D and trimming were inferred from the DNA. The sample table lists 490,000 or so clones, approximately 86% of them with a count of one. Of the sample, under 9.5% is held by the ten largest clones.

There are 16 amino acids in the CDR3, from cysteine to phenylalanine inclusive. Only the CDR3 region is kept as DNA, spanning 48 bases read in frame from base 1. Here V drops 3 bases and J drops 0 bases, and the junction holds 10 bases not matched to any gene. The germline V gene (reference sequence) sets CDR1 to DFQATT and CDR2 to SNEGSKA. Participants in the prospective study were enrolled through a virtual design, were aged roughly 18 to 90 years, and lived in roughly 25 United States geographic areas. To assign participants to cohorts, the prospective study relied on clinical history that participants themselves reported in a screening survey and a study questionnaire. Recovered participants in ImmuneRACE Cohort 3 were defined as having two consecutive negative NP/OP PCR tests, clearance from a healthcare professional, or resolution of symptoms. In the prospective study, mobile phlebotomists collected whole blood, serum and a nasopharyngeal or oropharyngeal swab from each participant. Additional blood draws and questionnaires over an approximately two-month period could optionally be provided by prospective study participants. Prospective study blood samples were shipped either frozen or at room temperature before DNA extraction.

Broader findings and caveats from the paper: The quantity of clinical and demographic metadata differed by source and by participant and was supplied without curation.

The chain couples TRBV20-1 to TRBJ2-7; 8 bases in the middle match TRBD2. The receptor was derived from an older woman who had recovered from COVID-19. The sample consisted of PBMCs or T cells enriched from blood (not recorded which). The CDR3 has the sequence CSASYKSGGRSYEQYF. At the DNA level, the sequence is TGCAGTGCTAGTTATAAAAGCGGGGGCCGCTCCTACGAGCAGTACTTC.